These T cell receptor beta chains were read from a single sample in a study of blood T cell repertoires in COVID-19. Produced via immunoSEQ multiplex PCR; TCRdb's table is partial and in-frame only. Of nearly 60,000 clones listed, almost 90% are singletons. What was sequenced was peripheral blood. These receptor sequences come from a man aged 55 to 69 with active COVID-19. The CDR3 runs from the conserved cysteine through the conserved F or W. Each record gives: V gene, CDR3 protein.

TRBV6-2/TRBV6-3	CASSKGYNIDEQYF
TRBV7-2	CASSLAGVTSTDTQYF
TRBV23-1	CASSHLFRDRDSPLHF
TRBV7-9	CASSNRAPGGYTF
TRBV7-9	CASSLASGLSF
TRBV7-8	CASSFRTGGNSPLHF
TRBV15	CATNAGSYNEQFF
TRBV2	CATFQSYNSPLHF
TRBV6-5	CASRDSYNSPLHF
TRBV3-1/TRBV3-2	CASSQGASLNTEAFF
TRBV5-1	CASSLAGGGEAFF